This T cell receptor beta chain was profiled in a study of identical twins. Details on this clonotype: Its target is not known. The junction differs from germline at one of its ends, possibly a read error.

One entry per CDR3 protein results from TCRdb running MiXCR on the 5' RACE reads. The repertoire holds around 550,000 distinct CDR3 sequences, with 15% as singletons. CDR1 and CDR2 (germline): LGHDT, YNNKEL (reference sequence). CDR3 length: 13 residues. Study-level results: Cross-sectional statistics, not tracking of the same donors, supported the conclusions.

These data also formed part of another study, on yellow fever vaccine responses in identical twins.

The source of this sequence is a woman aged 18-29 years in good health. The chain uses TRBV3-1 and TRBJ2-1; D is perhaps TRBD1 or TRBD2 (5 bases each). The sample comprised CD4+ T cells sorted from blood. The CDR3 DNA is TGTGCCAGCACCCAAAGGGACGGCAATGAGCACTTCTTC. This encodes CASTQRDGNEHFF.